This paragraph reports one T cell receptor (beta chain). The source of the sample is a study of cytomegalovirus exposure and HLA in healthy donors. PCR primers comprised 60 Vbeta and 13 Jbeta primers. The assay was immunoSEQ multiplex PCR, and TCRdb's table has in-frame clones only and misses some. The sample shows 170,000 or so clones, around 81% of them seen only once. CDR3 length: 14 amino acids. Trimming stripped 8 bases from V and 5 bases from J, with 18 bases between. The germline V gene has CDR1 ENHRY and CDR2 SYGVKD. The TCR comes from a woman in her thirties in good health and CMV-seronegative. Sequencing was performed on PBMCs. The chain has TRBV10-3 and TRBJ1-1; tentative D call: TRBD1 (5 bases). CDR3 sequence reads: CAISEPGLGTEAFF. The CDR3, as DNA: TGTGCCATCTCGGAGCCAGGGTTGGGGACTGAAGCTTTCTTT.